These T cell receptor beta chains were read from a single sample in a study of blood T cell repertoires in COVID-19. Sequencing was performed with immunoSEQ multiplex PCR; in TCRdb, only in-frame clones are kept and a portion is missing. Among roughly 250,000 clones listed, roughly 87% were seen once. Sequencing was done on a sample of peripheral blood. Source of these receptors: a man in his 60s who had recovered from COVID-19. Each CDR3 is given with its conserved first and last residue. D genes are given only for firm matches. The size field is filled for only some rows; it gives once, few, many or a size class.

d_call,v_call,j_call,clone_size,cdr3_aa,cdr3_nt
TRBD1,TRBV19,TRBJ2-1,.,CASGTGYNEQFF,TGTGCCTCGGGGACAGGATACAATGAGCAGTTCTTC
.,TRBV19,TRBJ2-7,.,CASSPWGEVYEQYF,TGTGCCAGTAGTCCCTGGGGGGAAGTCTACGAGCAGTACTTC
TRBD2,TRBV6-6,TRBJ2-3,.,CASSFTSGGVWYF,TGTGCCAGCAGTTTTACGTCCGGGGGGGTGTGGTATTTT
.,TRBV29-1,TRBJ1-1,few,CSSGSRGTEAFF,TGCAGCTCGGGGTCCCGGGGAACTGAAGCTTTCTTT
TRBD1,TRBV28,TRBJ1-5,.,CASSPDRVNQPQHF,TGTGCCAGCAGTCCCGACAGGGTCAATCAGCCCCAGCATTTT
.,TRBV28,TRBJ1-2,once,CASSSTAHYGYTF,TGTGCCAGCAGTTCTACAGCCCACTATGGCTACACCTTC
.,TRBV19,TRBJ1-1,.,CASRPWGEGNTEAFF,TGTGCCAGTAGACCGTGGGGAGAGGGGAACACTGAAGCTTTCTTT
.,TRBV19,TRBJ2-1,.,CASSLWTPSSYNEQFF,TGTGCCAGTAGTCTATGGACACCGAGCTCCTACAATGAGCAGTTCTTC
.,TRBV3-1/TRBV3-2,TRBJ1-5,.,CASSPTPGNQPQHF,TGTGCCAGCAGTCCAACACCAGGCAATCAGCCCCAGCATTTT
.,TRBV24-1,TRBJ1-5,.,CATSDSAGDQPQHF,TGTGCCACCAGTGATTCAGCAGGGGACCAGCCCCAGCATTTT
TRBD1,TRBV6-5,TRBJ2-1,.,CASRTTGVSYNEQFF,TGTGCCAGCAGGACCACAGGGGTCTCCTACAATGAGCAGTTCTTC
.,TRBV18,TRBJ1-1,few,CASAADRNTEAFF,TGTGCCAGCGCCGCGGACAGAAACACTGAAGCTTTCTTT
.,TRBV4-1,TRBJ2-2,.,CASSQDSSANTGELFF,TGCGCCAGCAGCCAAGATTCCAGCGCGAACACCGGGGAGCTGTTTTTT
TRBD1,TRBV5-1,TRBJ2-6,.,CASSGTGQRVGANVLTF,TGCGCCAGCAGCGGAACGGGACAGAGGGTCGGGGCCAACGTCCTGACTTTC
.,TRBV19,TRBJ1-6,.,CASKAQGAPFSPLHF,TGTGCCTCAAAGGCACAGGGTGCTCCGTTTTCACCCCTCCACTTT
.,TRBV5-1,TRBJ1-1,.,CASSLSQNTEAFF,TGCGCCAGCAGCTTGAGCCAGAACACTGAAGCTTTCTTT
.,TRBV24-1,TRBJ2-7,.,CATSRGYEQYF,TGTGCCACCAGTAGGGGATACGAGCAGTACTTC
.,TRBV9,TRBJ2-3,.,CASSASPSGLTDTQYF,TGTGCCAGCAGCGCCTCCCCGAGCGGCTTAACAGATACGCAGTATTTT
TRBD1,TRBV6-6,TRBJ2-7,.,CASRERGTGNSYEQYF,TGTGCCAGCAGGGAAAGAGGGACAGGTAATTCCTACGAGCAGTACTTC
.,TRBV7-2,TRBJ1-4,.,CASSPPNNEKLFF,TGTGCCAGCAGCCCCCCTAATAATGAAAAACTGTTTTTT
.,TRBV4-2,TRBJ2-3,.,CASSQGPGGTDTQYF,TGTGCCAGCAGCCAAGGCCCCGGGGGCACAGATACGCAGTATTTT